This entry lists 11 T cell receptor beta chains sequenced from one sample in a study of blood T cells in healthy people across ages. Using a J-beta primer mix together with a sample-barcoded 5' primer, a second PCR was run for roughly 6 to 12 cycles. TCRdb reprocessed the 5' RACE reads with MiXCR, giving one entry per CDR3 protein. The repertoire holds about 730,000 distinct CDR3 sequences, roughly 41% seen once, with 20% to 25% in the top ten. The source material was blood. These receptors all come from a woman aged 55-69 years in good health.

J is TRBJ2-3 and V is TRBV7-2; D unresolved. CDR1 SGHTA and CDR2 FQGNSA come from the germline V gene. This CDR3 contains 19 residues. V lost 3 bases, J lost 5 bases, and 27 bases lay in between. The CDR3 spells CASSLKALMFSQIRDTQYF. The CDR3, as DNA: TGTGCCAGCAGCTTGAAAGCGTTAATGTTCTCACAGATTAGAGATACGCAGTATTTT. Full variable domain (missing parts from reference TRBV7-2 and TRBJ2-3): GAGVSQSPSNKVTEKGKDVELRCDPISGHTALYWYRQSLGQGLEFLIYFQGNSAPDKSGLPSDRFSAERTGGSVSTLTIQRTQQEDSAVYLCASSLKALMFSQIRDTQYFGPGTRLTVL.

The chain recombines TRBV18 with TRBJ2-5; D is uncertain. Per the germline V gene, CDR1 is KGHSH and CDR2 is LQKENI. The ends were cut back, 1 base at V and 0 bases at J, with 9 bases in the middle. The CDR3 has 15 residues. The CDR3 loop is CASSPQQTYQETQYF. The CDR3 bases are TGTGCCAGCTCACCACAGCAGACCTACCAAGAGACCCAGTACTTC.

This sequence joins TRBV20-1 and TRBJ2-3, with 10 nucleotides matching TRBD2. The germline gives CDR1 DFQATT, CDR2 SNEGSKA (reference sequence). The CDR3 is made up of 15 amino acids. The ends lost 7 bases at V and 10 bases at J; junction bases unmatched: 17. The CDR3 reads CSVPQGTSAPRPQYF. CDR3 DNA: TGCAGTGTCCCCCAGGGGACTAGCGCGCCCAGGCCGCAGTATTTT.

There are a few counts of this clonotype. Just one base apart from a much larger clone, this may be a read error. The chain employs TRBV7-3 and TRBJ2-7; D call uncertain. The CDR3 runs to 14 residues. The V end lost 5 bases, the J end lost 6 bases, and 17 bases lay between the germline ends. The germline gives CDR1 SGHTA, CDR2 FQGTGA. CDR3 in DNA: TGTGCCAGCAGCGTAAACCCCGACGCTACCGAGCAGTACTTC. This codes for CASSVNPDATEQYF.

The rearrangement joins TRBV20-1 to TRBJ2-3, with 7 bases that match TRBD2. V was pared by 1 base and J by 5 bases, with 9 bases of the junction left unmatched. The CDR3 spans 15 residues. Germline-derived CDR1 and CDR2 are DFQATT and SNEGSKA (reference sequence). The CDR3 DNA is TGCAGTGCTAGAGCCCCGGGAGGTCGGATAGATACGCAGTATTTT. As protein: CSARAPGGRIDTQYF.

In the case of this clonotype: This may stem from a read error, because a much larger clone lies one nucleotide away. The CDR3 carries no conserved terminal phenylalanine or tryptophan, so it likely arises from a read error. The chain links TRBV6-5 to TRBJ2-1, with TRBD2 matching 7 bases. This CDR3 is built from 14 residues. Germline V gene data show CDR1 as MNHEY and CDR2 as SVGAGI. V lost 6 bases to trimming and J lost 2 bases; unmatched junction nucleotides: 4. CDR3 protein: CASSPGGTYNEQFS. CDR3 in DNA: TGTGCCAGCAGCCCCGGGGGGACCTACAATGAGCAGTTCTCC.

This clonotype was seen a single time. The chain employs TRBV4-3 and TRBJ2-7, with 8 bases fitting TRBD2. With V trimmed by 1 base and J by 3 bases, 2 bases remained unmatched. CDR1 LGHNA and CDR2 YSLEER come from the germline V gene. The CDR3 covers 14 residues. CDR3 sequence reads: CASSQGLARYEQYF. The DNA of the CDR3 is TGCGCCAGCAGCCAAGGACTAGCGCGCTACGAGCAGTACTTC.

The gene calls are TRBV12-3 or TRBV12-4 and TRBJ2-7, with 10 nucleotides matching TRBD2. Gene TRBJ2-5 matches the end of the DNA better, so the J call may be wrong. The CDR3 covers 16 residues. This chain's CDR3 is CASDPGTSDPGETQYF. CDR3 bases: TGTGCCAGCGACCCCGGGACTAGCGACCCGGGGGAGACCCAGTACTTC.

The chain combines TRBV7-8 with TRBJ2-7; TRBD2 matches at 7 bases. CDR3 size: 15 residues. The germline gives CDR1 SGHVS, CDR2 FQNEAQ. V was pared by 5 bases and J by 0 bases, with 7 bases of the junction left unmatched. The CDR3 sequence: CASSPLGGSSYEQYF. In nucleotides, the CDR3 is TGTGCCAGCAGCCCCCTAGGCGGGAGCTCCTACGAGCAGTACTTC. The full variable domain, completed using reference TRBV7-8 and TRBJ2-7, is GAGVSQSPRYKVAKRGQDVALRCDPISGHVSLFWYQQALGQGPEFLTYFQNEAQLDKSGLPSDRFFAERPEGSVSTLKIQRTQQEDSAVYLCASSPLGGSSYEQYFGPGTRLTVT.

This clonotype has a handful of counts. The chain couples TRBV12-3 or TRBV12-4 to TRBJ1-2; no firm D call. The CDR3 runs to 14 residues. Between the trimmed V and J ends, which lost 3 bases and 8 bases, there was a span of 16 bases. The CDR3 DNA reads TGTGCCAGCAGTTTTCATCTGGCCGAAGGCGGCTACACCTTC. It encodes CASSFHLAEGGYTF.

This clonotype occurred a few times. The genes are TRBV24-1 and TRBJ2-7; unclear D gene. The germline V and J ends were trimmed by 5 bases and 5 bases, with 12 bases remaining between them. The CDR3 spans 13 residues. Germline loops: CDR1 KGHDR, CDR2 SFDVKD. This CDR3 is CATSGTSFHEQYF. The CDR3 DNA sequence: TGTGCCACCAGTGGAACAAGCTTCCACGAGCAGTACTTC.